This is a list of T cell receptor beta chains from one sample in a study of blood T cells in healthy people across ages. Each CDR3 protein is one row after TCRdb ran MiXCR on the 5' RACE reads. The sample contains about 800,000 distinct CDR3 sequences, 20% to 25% of which appear only once. In addition, the sample was reused for a study of T cells of mothers and their children.

The sample consisted of blood. The receptor source for this set is a boy aged 5-17 years in good health. Each CDR3 is given with its conserved first and last residue. Each record gives: V gene, D gene, J gene, CDR3 protein. D genes are given only for firm matches.

>TRBV4-1|NA|TRBJ2-3
CASSQVGVSTDTQYF
>TRBV5-5|TRBD1|TRBJ2-7
CASSFRDRALNEQYF
>TRBV29-1|TRBD1|TRBJ2-7
CSVARDRGYEQYF
>TRBV29-1|NA|TRBJ2-3
CSPKDLADTQYF
>TRBV28|TRBD2|TRBJ2-1
CASSLSGGGADEQFF
>TRBV5-1|NA|TRBJ2-4
CASSPSYKNIQYF
>TRBV29-1|NA|TRBJ2-1
CSVEATYNEQFF
>TRBV20-1|TRBD2|TRBJ2-7
CSARDLAGSSYGQYF
>TRBV7-9|NA|TRBJ2-7
CASSGTQTLYEQYF
>TRBV28|NA|TRBJ1-6
CASRLDFSYNSPLHF
>TRBV29-1|TRBD1|NA
CSVGGQGIHNEQFF
>TRBV14|NA|TRBJ2-7
CASSPGSYYEQYF
>TRBV7-9|NA|TRBJ2-7
CASSLSAWTVSYGQYF
>TRBV5-1|NA|TRBJ1-2
CASSWTNYGYTF
>TRBV7-9|NA|TRBJ1-2
CASGGVDGYTF
>TRBV7-3|NA|TRBJ1-1
CASSSGHVNTEAFF
>TRBV20-1|NA|TRBJ1-1
CSASFGGATEAFF
>TRBV19|NA|TRBJ2-5
CASSSQGLQETQYF
>TRBV4-3|TRBD2|TRBJ2-4
CASSQEASGGKNIQYF
>TRBV7-9|NA|NA
CASSPSGVLYEQYF
>TRBV7-2|NA|TRBJ1-1
CASSLKVMNTEAFF
>TRBV20-1|NA|TRBJ1-2
CSARGRRFPGYTF
>TRBV20-1|TRBD2|TRBJ2-5
CSARSSGGQETQYF
>TRBV20-1|TRBD2|TRBJ2-3
CSARPGLAPDTQYF
>TRBV11-2|NA|TRBJ1-2
CASSWEGTDYGYTF
>TRBV21-1|NA|TRBJ2-3
CAKPSGRAISRDTQYF
>TRBV20-1|NA|TRBJ1-4
CSARQNRKGANEKLFF
>TRBV5-5|TRBD1|TRBJ2-5
CASRHRGQETQYF
>TRBV7-2|NA|TRBJ1-6
CASSLVWTDNSPLHF
>TRBV5-4|TRBD1|TRBJ2-1
CASSSRDRGPQLDNEQFF
>TRBV7-2|NA|TRBJ2-1
CASSLALEGSSYNEQFF
>TRBV29-1|NA|TRBJ2-7
CSVVTGRTYEQYF
>TRBV29-1|NA|TRBJ2-7
CSVLNLASYEQYF
>TRBV4-3|NA|TRBJ2-4
CASSQDYGLLAKNIQYF
>TRBV20-1|NA|TRBJ1-6
CSARGRGNDNSPLHF